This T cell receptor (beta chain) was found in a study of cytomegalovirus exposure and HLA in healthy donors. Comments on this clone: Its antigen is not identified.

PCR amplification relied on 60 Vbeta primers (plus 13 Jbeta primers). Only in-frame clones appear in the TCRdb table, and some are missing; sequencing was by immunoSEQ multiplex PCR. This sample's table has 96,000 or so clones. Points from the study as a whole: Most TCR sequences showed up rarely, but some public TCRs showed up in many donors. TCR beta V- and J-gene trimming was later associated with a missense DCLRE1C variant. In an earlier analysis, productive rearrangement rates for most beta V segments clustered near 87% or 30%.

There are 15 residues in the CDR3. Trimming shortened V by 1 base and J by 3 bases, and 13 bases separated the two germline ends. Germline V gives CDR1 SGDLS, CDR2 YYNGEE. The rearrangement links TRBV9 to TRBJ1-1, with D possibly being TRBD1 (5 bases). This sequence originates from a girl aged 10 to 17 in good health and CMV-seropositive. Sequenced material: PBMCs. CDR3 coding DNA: TGTGCCAGCAGCGTAACCTTAGACAGCTACACTGAAGCTTTCTTT. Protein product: CASSVTLDSYTEAFF.